This section outlines one T cell receptor (beta chain) sequence together with its context. TCRdb keeps only in-frame clones here, not all; method: immunoSEQ multiplex PCR. This sample has tens of thousands of clones, with approximately 84% found just once. This sample stems from a study of blood T cell repertoires in COVID-19. Across the whole study: Acute and convalescent COVID-19 samples came from the United States, Italy and Spain.

V shed 5 bases and J shed 5 bases, with 10 bases lying between them. The CDR3 covers 13 residues. The sequence was collected from a man aged 45-65 years with acute or convalescent COVID-19. The rearrangement uses TRBV12-3 or TRBV12-4 and TRBJ1-5; weak D call: TRBD1 (6 bases). The sample comprised peripheral blood. CDR3: CASSTDSDQPQHF. In DNA, the CDR3 is TGTGCCAGCAGTACGGACAGCGATCAGCCCCAGCATTTT.